The clone carrying this T cell receptor beta chain was observed a handful of times. Its antigen is unknown. With 5 bases clipped from V and 6 bases from J, the junction kept 12 bases outside the gene matches. The CDR3 runs to 15 residues. Per germline, CDR1 SGHAT and CDR2 FQNNGV. This sample was included in a study of human T cells and chemical hapten exposure. Points from the study as a whole: Expanded TCRs made up significantly more big CDR3 similarity clusters than controls did. Those TCRs sitting above 1 in 1000 frequency stayed the same with DPC sensitization.

The time point here: patch test 1, 2 weeks after DPC sensitization. Documented treatment: therapeutic diphenylcyclopropenone sensitization with weekly scalp DPC. TCRdb re-called the RACE reads through MiXCR, storing one row per CDR3 protein. The data contain under 120,000 distinct CDR3 sequences, about 10% of them singletons. This TCR derives from a woman aged 40 to 50 with alopecia areata. Some clones in this sample may be carry-over from other donors' samples. The chain recombines TRBV11-2 with TRBJ2-7; 8 bases agree with TRBD1. The specimen comprised whole blood, sampled in connection with sensitization to the hapten diphenylcyclopropenone (DPC). The CDR3 protein is CASSGTGALSSEQYF. The CDR3 DNA reads TGTGCCAGCAGCGGGACAGGAGCCCTTTCGAGCGAGCAGTACTTC.